This T cell receptor beta chain was identified during a study of OX40 agonist ivuxolimab in advanced cancers. V lost 3 bases to trimming and J lost 0 bases, with 12 bases between them. The CDR3 covers 15 residues. Data came from immunoSEQ multiplex PCR; TCRdb stores just in-frame clones and leaves some out. Of around 150,000 clones listed, less than 95% are singletons. The J gene is TRBJ2-7, the V gene TRBV23-1; D might be TRBD2 (6 bases). TRBV23-1 is given ORF status, its function remaining uncertain. The input for sequencing was CD4+ or CD8+ T cells sorted from blood, taken in a trial of the OX40 agonist ivuxolimab. The sequence was obtained from an adult with an advanced solid tumor such as melanoma, head and neck, liver or kidney cancer. The CDR3 loop is CASSQARGNSYEQYF. The CDR3 DNA sequence: TGCGCCAGCAGTCAGGCTCGGGGGAACTCCTACGAGCAGTACTTC.